This TCR beta chain is from a study of blood T cell repertoires in COVID-19. Study-wide context: The study drew acute and convalescent COVID-19 samples from the United States, Italy and Spain. The analysed material was cDNA or gDNA that came from T cells, B-cell-depleted T cells, or PBMCs.

This CDR3 contains 13 residues. V was shortened by 5 bases and J by 8 bases, with 16 bases between the two germline ends. CDR1 SGDLS and CDR2 YYNGEE come from the germline V gene. Original processing notes: Estimates of nucleated cell counts were drawn from the amplification of reference gene primers. The repertoire was sequenced with immunoSEQ multiplex PCR; TCRdb's copy has only in-frame clones and lacks some. From that table come the V and J calls and clone size; the DNA was used to work out D and trimming. The profile shows about 270,000 clones, over 70% of them singletons. The clonotype originates from a man at least 80 years old with acute or convalescent COVID-19. The sequenced sample consisted of peripheral blood. The chain employs TRBV9 and TRBJ1-2, with D possibly being TRBD1 (5 bases). The CDR3 DNA sequence: TGTGCCAGCAGTGCAGGAGGGGAAGAAGGCTACACCTTC. It translates to CASSAGGEEGYTF.